The present T cell receptor beta chain was sequenced within a study of T cells in Graves' hyperthyroidism and ophthalmopathy (dated by TCRdb to about 2019). Regarding the complete study: Peripheral blood was sampled at the time of initial diagnosis, prior to any treatment. To identify distinguishing TCR V-J signatures, a discovery cohort of 100 patients was used, comprising 43 with Graves' ophthalmopathy and about 59 with stable Graves' hyperthyroidism. An independent validation cohort of some 18 hyperthyroidism patients and more than 15 patients who later progressed to ophthalmopathy tested prospective prediction of ophthalmopathy. For training and testing, the 110 or so patients in the discovery cohort were randomly divided in a 7:3 ratio. TCR Vbeta CDR3 sequencing of around 130 peripheral blood samples (about 45 ophthalmopathy, some 75 hyperthyroidism and roughly 17 progressor patients) is reported in the paper. Once sampling was done, hyperthyroidism patients were given methimazole at a starting dose of 30 mg daily, whereas ophthalmopathy patients were given high-dose intravenous methylprednisolone. Thyroid tissue and blood T-cell repertoires from about six Graves' hyperthyroidism patients were also compared in the study.

In the ophthalmopathy patients, disease was moderately to severely active, with a Clinical Activity Score of 3 or more, a NOSPECS grade of 4 or more, and a duration of less than 3 months. Any patient with an uncontrolled infection, another autoimmune disease, pregnancy or lactation was excluded. Diagnoses were based on clinical symptoms, serum thyroxine and TRAb, thyroid ultrasound and orbital computed tomography. PBMCs were isolated from roughly 10 ml of fresh peripheral blood by Ficoll-Paque density gradient centrifugation. Trizol reagent was used to extract total RNA, and RNA quality was then checked on an Agilent 2100 Bioanalyzer. This clonotype appeared many times. Its antigen is currently not known. No base-level quality is on record; no much larger clone is a single base apart. The TCR beta CDR3 regions were amplified from the RNA transcripts. The TCR CDR3 was subjected to a first round of RT-PCR using the HTBI primer set and the Qiagen OneStep RT-PCR kit. Libraries were constructed in a second round of multiplex PCR, after which size selection and purification were performed. The libraries were sequenced on an Illumina HiSeq2000 using paired-end 100 bp reads. As for the original processing: SOAPnuke was used to process the raw data, throwing out any read that contained adapters or uncalled bases, had a mean Phred below 15, or lacked an exact constant-primer or identifier match. COPE v1.2.5 was used to merge the high-quality paired reads, and each unique nucleotide sequence was defined as a clonotype. MiTCR v1.1 was used to align the clonotypes against IMGT TRBV, TRBD and TRBJ reference segments. The analysis included only V-J combinations with a frequency above 0.0001, which together covered 99% to 99.2% of the repertoires. The TCS score was defined as the ratio of F50 (clonal expansion) to E x V (chaos), calculated using BLOSUM62-based TCRdist between CDR3 peptides within each V-J. Welch's t-statistics and random forest reduced around 510 V-J features to 10 to 15, which were used in a naive Bayes classifier (R e1071). The public reads were reanalyzed by TCRdb: fastp trimming at Q25, MiXCR alignment, in-frame beta chains only. Every distinct CDR3 protein forms one entry, paired with its most common genes and DNA. The V and J calls, along with clone size, are taken from TCRdb and not from the paper's own processing. In this sample the table shows fewer than 750,000 distinct CDR3 sequences, about 14% of which occur a single time. Around an eighth of the sample comes from the top ten.

The germline V gene (reference sequence) gives CDR1 as GTSNPN and CDR2 as SVGIG. The CDR3 numbers 13 residues from cysteine through phenylalanine. The only DNA kept is the CDR3, 39 bases in frame from the first base. At the junction V is shortened by 3 bases and J by 2 bases, with 10 bases in between. The investigation overall reported the following: Sample size was not statistically predetermined, and investigators were not blinded to group allocation. Most expanded thyroid clonotypes (frequency above 0.001) were also found in blood, which suggests that blood repertoires may mirror thyroid immune responses. Ophthalmopathy was separated from stable hyperthyroidism by a 13 V-J signature model, with over 85% sensitivity and roughly 84% specificity obtained in cross-validation and 80%/75% obtained in testing. In validation, progression to ophthalmopathy was predicted by the model with around 71% sensitivity and roughly 76% specificity, a median of approximately 6.5 months before onset.

This sequence originates from a woman between 45 and 65 years old with Graves' ophthalmopathy. Sequencing input: blood. This sequence uses TRBV30 and TRBJ1-1; the D gene cannot be named for sure. The sequenced DNA: TGTGCCTGGAGGGGCAGCAGTAACACTGAAGCTTTCTTT. Translated, this is CAWRGSSNTEAFF.